The 25 T cell receptor beta chains below all came from one sample that was sequenced in a study of cytomegalovirus exposure and HLA in healthy donors. Amplification used 60 Vbeta primers and 13 Jbeta primers. Sequenced by immunoSEQ multiplex PCR; TCRdb stores in-frame clones only, minus some. The sample records approximately 190,000 clones, 81% being singletons. Sequencing input: PBMCs. Receptors were obtained from a man in his forties in good health and CMV-seropositive.

CDR3 region: CASSERLFQVSPLHF. The CDR3 nucleotides are TGTGCCAGCAGTGAAAGGCTGTTCCAGGTTTCACCCCTCCACTTT. This chain uses TRBV2 with TRBJ1-6; unclear D gene. The length of the CDR3 is 15 residues. Trimming cost V 2 bases and J 9 bases, with 14 bases left between them. Germline V gives CDR1 SNHLY, CDR2 FYNNEI. Filled out from reference TRBV2 and TRBJ1-6, the complete variable domain reads EPEVTQTPSHQVTQMGQEVILRCVPISNHLYFYWYRQILGQKVEFLVSFYNNEISEKSEIFDDQFSVERPDGSNFTLKIRSTKLEDSAMYFCASSERLFQVSPLHFGNGTRLTVT.

The chain uses TRBV5-1 and TRBJ2-6; the match to TRBD2 covers 8 bases. Losses at the gene ends were 4 bases for V and 2 bases for J; bases not matched to a gene: 5. The V gene's germline CDR1 is SGHRS and CDR2 YFSETQ. The CDR3 is 16 residues long. The CDR3 DNA reads TGCGCCAGCAGCAGGGCCGGGAGGGCTGGGGCCAACGTCCTGACTTTC. Protein sequence: CASSRAGRAGANVLTF.

This clone was detected only once. The chain recombines TRBV28 with TRBJ2-3; D uncertain. The CDR3 totals 12 residues. Germline values: CDR1 MDHEN, CDR2 SYDVKM. V shed 2 bases and J shed 6 bases, with 6 bases lying between them. Here the CDR3 DNA reads TGTGCCAGCAGTTTAGGCTGGGATACGCAGTATTTT. Translation: CASSLGWDTQYF. Supplemented by reference TRBV28 and TRBJ2-3, the full variable domain reads DVKVTQSSRYLVKRTGEKVFLECVQDMDHENMFWYRQDPGLGLRLIYFSYDVKMKEKGDIPEGYSVSREKKERFSLILESASTNQTSMYLCASSLGWDTQYFGPGTRLTVL.

This chain links TRBV27 with TRBJ1-1, with 7 positions matching TRBD1. CDR3 length: 15 residues. V was clipped by 5 bases and J by 0 bases; unmatched bases: 6. CDR1 MNHEY and CDR2 SMNVEV come from the germline V gene (reference sequence). CDR3 protein: CASSPETGLNTEAFF. CDR3 sequence (DNA): TGTGCCAGCAGTCCCGAGACAGGGTTGAACACTGAAGCTTTCTTT.

The genes are TRBV5-4 and TRBJ2-5; 11 bases fit TRBD2. The V segment lost 1 base and the J segment 5 bases; nucleotides outside the gene matches: 4. Per the germline V gene, CDR1 is SGHNT and CDR2 is YYREEE (reference sequence). The CDR3 sequence is 15 residues long. CDR3 nucleotide sequence: TGTGCCAGCAGCTTGAATAGCGGGGGGGCCGAGACCCAGTACTTC. It yields the protein CASSLNSGGAETQYF.

The chain combines TRBV29-1 with TRBJ2-1, with unresolved D. V was clipped by 1 base and J by 6 bases, with 7 bases between them. In germline, CDR1 is SQVTM, CDR2 ANQGSEA. The CDR3 has 12 amino acids. The CDR3 coding sequence is TGCAGCGTTGAAGGAGCTTTCAATGAGCAGTTCTTC. The encoded protein is CSVEGAFNEQFF.

The gene calls are TRBV4-3 and TRBJ2-3; D is possibly TRBD1 (6 bases). The V gene lost 4 bases and the J gene lost 6 bases, with 26 bases spanning the gap. The CDR3 covers 18 residues. In germline, CDR1 is LGHNA, CDR2 YSLEER. This CDR3 is CASSPQGSDPRAVDTQYF. In nucleotides, the CDR3 is TGCGCCAGCAGCCCGCAGGGGAGCGACCCGCGGGCGGTGGATACGCAGTATTTT.

The rearrangement joins TRBV28 to TRBJ2-3, with unresolved D. CDR1 and CDR2 from the germline V gene are MDHEN and SYDVKM. This CDR3 has 12 amino acids. Trimming shortened V by 5 bases and J by 5 bases, and 8 bases separated the two germline ends. CDR3 coding DNA: TGTGCCAGCAGTCCGGGTGGAGATACGCAGTATTTT. It codes for CASSPGGDTQYF.

This chain connects TRBV15 to TRBJ2-7; a possible D gene is TRBD1 (6 bases). The CDR3 length is 14 residues. V dropped 3 bases and J dropped 3 bases, with 12 bases sitting between them. CDR1 LNHNV and CDR2 YYDKDF come from the germline V gene (reference sequence). The CDR3 coding sequence is TGTGCCACCAGCAGGCCGGGACACCTCTACGAGCAGTACTTC. Amino acids: CATSRPGHLYEQYF.

This clone occurred a few times. The chain is built from TRBV10-2 and TRBJ1-2; tentatively, D is TRBD1 (6 bases). CDR1 and CDR2 from the germline V gene are WSHSY and SAAADI. This CDR3 has 14 residues. V dropped 3 bases and J dropped 0 bases, with 8 bases sitting between them. CDR3 in DNA: TGCGCCAGCAGTGACCAGGGGACTAACTATGGCTACACCTTC. This gives the protein CASSDQGTNYGYTF.

The V call is TRBV9, the J call TRBJ2-1; TRBD2 matches at 10 bases. The CDR3 has 15 amino acids. Per the germline V gene, CDR1 is SGDLS and CDR2 is YYNGEE. V lost 3 bases, J lost 6 bases, and 6 bases stayed unmatched. The CDR3 region is CASSELAGFANEQFF. The CDR3 DNA sequence: TGTGCCAGCAGCGAACTAGCGGGATTCGCCAATGAGCAGTTCTTC.

The rearrangement links TRBV10-3 to TRBJ1-1; 7 nucleotides agree with TRBD1. Germline-derived CDR1 and CDR2 are ENHRY and SYGVKD. The junction had 2 bases not matched to a gene; V was cut back by 6 bases and J by 4 bases. The CDR3 covers 12 residues. The CDR3 spells CAIRGTATEAFF. The CDR3 DNA reads as TGTGCCATCAGAGGGACAGCCACTGAAGCTTTCTTT.

This rearrangement joins TRBV2 to TRBJ2-7; 8 bases are shared with TRBD2. Germline V CDR1 and CDR2: SNHLY, FYNNEI. The CDR3 has 13 residues. Trimming removed 6 bases from V and 3 bases from J; junction bases left unmatched: 4. The CDR3 spells CASRELAVYEQYF. Here the CDR3 DNA reads TGTGCCAGCAGGGAACTAGCGGTCTACGAGCAGTACTTC.

The J gene is TRBJ2-7, the V gene TRBV6-6; D may be TRBD2 (6 bases). V gave up 6 bases and J gave up 8 bases, with 14 bases separating them. Germline CDR1 is MNHNY and CDR2 is SVGAGI (reference sequence). The CDR3 is 12 residues long. The CDR3, as DNA: TGTGCCAGCAGCTCGACCGGGACTCAGCAGTACTTC. Its translation is CASSSTGTQQYF.

V usage is TRBV11-3 and J usage is TRBJ2-3; weak D call: TRBD2 (6 bases). Trimming took 4 bases from V and 5 from J, leaving 19 bases between them. There are 16 residues in the CDR3. The germline V gene has CDR1 SGHNT and CDR2 YENEEA. CDR3 in DNA: TGTGCCAGCAGCTCCTCTAGCGACCCCACTCAAGATACGCAGTATTTT. Translating gives CASSSSSDPTQDTQYF.

The chain couples TRBV2 to TRBJ1-4, with 9 bases that match TRBD1. CDR1 is SNHLY and CDR2 is FYNNEI in the germline V gene. The V and J ends lost 9 bases and 3 bases, in that order; junction bases with no gene match: 14. CDR3 length equals 17 residues. As DNA, the CDR3 is TGTGCCAGTACTCCCGGGGACAGGGTATTGGCTAATGAAAAACTGTTTTTT. It is translated as CASTPGDRVLANEKLFF.

The chain uses TRBV4-2 and TRBJ2-7; 12 nucleotides line up with TRBD2. J was trimmed by 5 bases and V by 1 base; bases with no gene match: 6. The germline V gene encodes CDR1 LGHNA and CDR2 YNFKEQ. CDR3 size: 16 residues. The CDR3 coding sequence is TGTGCCAGCAGCCAAGGACTAGCGGGAGTTTTCCACGAGCAGTACTTC. This sequence encodes CASSQGLAGVFHEQYF.

V is TRBV6-6 and J is TRBJ2-1; TRBD1 aligns across 9 bases. The CDR3 loop spans 15 amino acids. Germline V gene sequence: CDR1 MNHNY, CDR2 SVGAGI (reference sequence). With V trimmed by 5 bases and J by 7 bases, 9 bases remained unmatched. CDR3 bases: TGTGCCAGCAGTCAAACAGGGGGCATAGCGAATGAGCAGTTCTTC. It yields the protein CASSQTGGIANEQFF.

The chain uses TRBV2 and TRBJ1-2; D is undetermined. Trimming took 10 bases from V and 5 from J, leaving 17 bases between them. The germline V gene encodes CDR1 SNHLY and CDR2 FYNNEI. The CDR3 length is 13 residues. The CDR3 coding sequence is TGTGCCACAAATGCGGGCATCGGATATGGCTACACCTTC. It yields the protein CATNAGIGYGYTF. The entire variable domain, with the rest obtained from reference TRBV2 and TRBJ1-2, is as follows: EPEVTQTPSHQVTQMGQEVILRCVPISNHLYFYWYRQILGQKVEFLVSFYNNEISEKSEIFDDQFSVERPDGSNFTLKIRSTKLEDSAMYFCATNAGIGYGYTFGSGTRLTVV.

The V gene is TRBV15, the J gene TRBJ1-1; 8 nucleotides line up with TRBD1. There are 15 residues in the CDR3. The V and J ends lost 0 bases and 5 bases, in that order; junction bases with no gene match: 5. Germline V gives CDR1 LNHNV, CDR2 YYDKDF (reference sequence). The CDR3 region has the DNA TGTGCCACCAGCAGAGACCAGGGGGCGAGGACTGAAGCTTTCTTT. Translated, it gives CATSRDQGARTEAFF.

CDR3 amino acids: CASRKGLAGGLEETQYF. The CDR3 DNA sequence: TGTGCCAGCAGAAAAGGGTTAGCGGGAGGGCTCGAAGAGACCCAGTACTTC. The gene calls are TRBV7-3 and TRBJ2-5; 11 bases map to TRBD2. The V and J ends lost 6 bases and 3 bases, in that order; junction bases with no gene match: 12. The germline CDR1 and CDR2 sequences are SGHTA and FQGTGA. CDR3 length: 17 amino acids.

The chain uses TRBV29-1 and TRBJ2-7, with TRBD1 identical over 8 bases. Germline-derived CDR1 and CDR2 are SQVTM and ANQGSEA. The junction had 3 bases not matched to a gene; V was cut back by 5 bases and J by 0 bases. The CDR3 has 13 residues. The CDR3 spells CSVIDRGSYEQYF. In DNA, the CDR3 is TGCAGCGTTATTGACAGGGGCTCCTACGAGCAGTACTTC.

V gene TRBV5-1 combines with J gene TRBJ2-1, with 8 bases matching TRBD2. Trimming at V came to 0 bases and at J to 7 bases, leaving 9 bases not matched to a gene. The length of the CDR3 is 16 residues. The V gene's germline CDR1 is SGHRS and CDR2 YFSETQ. CDR3 sequence: CASSLENPGGPNEQFF. CDR3 DNA sequence: TGCGCCAGCAGCTTGGAGAACCCGGGGGGGCCGAATGAGCAGTTCTTC.

The chain combines TRBV27 with TRBJ2-7, with a possible D match to TRBD2 (5 bases). The length of the CDR3 is 14 residues. Germline V gene lookup returns CDR1 MNHEY and CDR2 SMNVEV (reference sequence). Trimming pared 5 bases from V and 2 bases from J, leaving 13 bases between. This CDR3 reads CASSQVGSTYEQYF. The CDR3, as DNA: TGTGCCAGCAGTCAAGTTGGGAGTACCTACGAGCAGTACTTC.

Only a few counts were recorded for this clone. The CDR3 bases are TGTGCCAGCAGTTTAGCCCAGGGGATAGGTGAAAAACTGTTTTTT. Protein: CASSLAQGIGEKLFF. This chain links TRBV28 with TRBJ1-4; TRBD1 might be the D (6 bases). The germline V gene has CDR1 MDHEN and CDR2 SYDVKM. V lost 2 bases to trimming and J lost 7 bases, with 14 bases between them. The CDR3 is made up of 15 amino acids.